This T cell receptor beta chain emerged from a study of Graves' ophthalmopathy and Graves' hyperthyroidism. The wider study: Pretreatment peripheral blood was obtained at initial diagnosis.

The CDR3 sequence is 10 residues long. Trimming took off 8 bases at V and 7 bases at J, with 11 bases between the two ends. Germline V gene sequence: CDR1 SQVTM, CDR2 ANQGSEA. Each donor who had ophthalmopathy showed moderate-to-severe activity, a CAS of ≥3, a NOSPECS of ≥4, and a duration under 3 months. Researchers turned away patients with other autoimmune diseases, uncontrolled infections, pregnancy or lactation. With regard to this clonotype: Antigen specificity is unknown.

Findings and caveats of the study: In blood appeared most of the expanded thyroid clonotypes whose frequency exceeded 0.001.

Amplification from RNA transcripts yielded the TCR beta CDR3 regions. First-round RT-PCR used HTBI primers; second-round multiplex PCR followed. TCRdb recomputed calls from the multiplex PCR reads with MiXCR, one row per CDR3 protein. The data show 650,000 to 900,000 distinct CDR3 sequences, 40% seen once. Specimen: peripheral blood. The TCR sequence derives from an adult man with Graves' ophthalmopathy. The gene calls are TRBV29-1 and TRBJ1-2, with a possible D match to TRBD1 (6 bases). CDR3 amino acids: CSSQGSGYTF. CDR3 DNA sequence: TGCAGCAGCCAGGGGAGTGGCTACACCTTC.